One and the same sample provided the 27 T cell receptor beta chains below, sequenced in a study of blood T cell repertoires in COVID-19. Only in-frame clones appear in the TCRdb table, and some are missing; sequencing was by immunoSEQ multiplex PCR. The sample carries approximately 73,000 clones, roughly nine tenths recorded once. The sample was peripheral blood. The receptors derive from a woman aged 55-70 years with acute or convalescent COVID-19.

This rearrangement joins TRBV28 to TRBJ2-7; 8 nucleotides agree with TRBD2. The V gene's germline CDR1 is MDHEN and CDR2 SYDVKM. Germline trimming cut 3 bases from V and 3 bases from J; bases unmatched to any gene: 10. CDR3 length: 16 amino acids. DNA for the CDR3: TGTGCCAGCAGTTTCCCCGGGGGAGCGGGGGACTACGAGCAGTACTTC. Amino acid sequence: CASSFPGGAGDYEQYF.

The CDR3 nucleotides are TGTGCCAGTAGTATCGGACTTGAAGAGGACTATGGCTACACCTTC. It codes for CASSIGLEEDYGYTF. The chain combines TRBV19 with TRBJ1-2; D is unclear. Trimming took 3 bases from V and 3 from J, leaving 14 bases between them. The CDR3 spans 15 residues. The germline V gene encodes CDR1 LNHDA and CDR2 SQIVND (reference sequence).

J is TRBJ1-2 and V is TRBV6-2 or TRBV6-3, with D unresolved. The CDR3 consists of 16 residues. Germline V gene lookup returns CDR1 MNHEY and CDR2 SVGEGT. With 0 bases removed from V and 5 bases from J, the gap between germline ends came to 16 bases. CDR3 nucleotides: TGTGCCAGCAGTTACTCGCGAGAAGGGAGATATTATGGCTACACCTTC. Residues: CASSYSREGRYYGYTF.

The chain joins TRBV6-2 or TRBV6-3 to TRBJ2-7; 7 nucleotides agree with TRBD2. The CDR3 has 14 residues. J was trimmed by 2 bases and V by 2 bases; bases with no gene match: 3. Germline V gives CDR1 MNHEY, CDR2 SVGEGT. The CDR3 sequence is CASSYLAEAYEQYF. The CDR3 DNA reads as TGTGCCAGCAGTTACCTAGCGGAGGCCTACGAGCAGTACTTC.

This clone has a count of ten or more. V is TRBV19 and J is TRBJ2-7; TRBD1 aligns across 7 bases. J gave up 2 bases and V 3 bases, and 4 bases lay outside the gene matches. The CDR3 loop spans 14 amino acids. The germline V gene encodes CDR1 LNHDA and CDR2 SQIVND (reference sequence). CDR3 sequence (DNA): TGTGCCAGTAGTATGGCCCAGGGGGCCTACGAGCAGTACTTC. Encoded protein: CASSMAQGAYEQYF.

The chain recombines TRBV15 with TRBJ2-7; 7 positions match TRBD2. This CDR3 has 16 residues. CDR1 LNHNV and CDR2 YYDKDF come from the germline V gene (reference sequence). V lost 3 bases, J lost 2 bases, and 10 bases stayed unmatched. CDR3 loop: CATSSRPGLAAYEQYF. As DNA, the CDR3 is TGTGCCACCAGCAGCCGCCCCGGGCTAGCGGCCTACGAGCAGTACTTC.

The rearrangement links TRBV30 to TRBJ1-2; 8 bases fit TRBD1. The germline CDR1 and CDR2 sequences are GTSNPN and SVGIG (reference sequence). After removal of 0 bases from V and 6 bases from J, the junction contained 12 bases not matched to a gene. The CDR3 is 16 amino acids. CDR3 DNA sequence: TGTGCCTGGAGTGTATGGTCGGGCAGGGGGCGGGATGGCTACACCTTC. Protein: CAWSVWSGRGRDGYTF.

CDR3 protein: CAWAIAYEQYF. CDR3 bases: TGTGCCTGGGCAATAGCCTACGAGCAGTACTTC. The chain has TRBV30 and TRBJ2-7; D not certain. Per germline, CDR1 GTSNPN and CDR2 SVGIG (reference sequence). The V end lost 5 bases, the J end lost 2 bases, and 7 bases lay between the germline ends. CDR3 size: 11 residues.

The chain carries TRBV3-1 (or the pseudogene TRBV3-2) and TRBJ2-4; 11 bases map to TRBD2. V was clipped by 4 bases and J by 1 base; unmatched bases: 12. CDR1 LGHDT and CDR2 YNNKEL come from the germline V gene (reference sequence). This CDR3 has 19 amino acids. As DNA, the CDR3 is TGTGCCAGCAGCCCCGAACTAGCGGGAGTTGGGAGGGCCAAAAACATTCAGTACTTC. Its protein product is CASSPELAGVGRAKNIQYF.

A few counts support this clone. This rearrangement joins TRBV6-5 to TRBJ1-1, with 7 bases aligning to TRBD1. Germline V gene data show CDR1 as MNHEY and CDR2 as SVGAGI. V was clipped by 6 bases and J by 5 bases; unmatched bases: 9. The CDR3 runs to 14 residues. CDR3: CASSADRVGTEAFF. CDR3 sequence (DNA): TGTGCCAGCAGCGCCGACAGGGTTGGAACTGAAGCTTTCTTT.

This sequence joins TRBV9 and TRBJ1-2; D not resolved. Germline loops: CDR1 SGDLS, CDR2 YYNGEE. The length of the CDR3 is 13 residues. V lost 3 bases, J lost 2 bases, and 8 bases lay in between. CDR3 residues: CASSADGNYGYTF. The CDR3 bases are TGTGCCAGCAGCGCCGACGGGAACTATGGCTACACCTTC.

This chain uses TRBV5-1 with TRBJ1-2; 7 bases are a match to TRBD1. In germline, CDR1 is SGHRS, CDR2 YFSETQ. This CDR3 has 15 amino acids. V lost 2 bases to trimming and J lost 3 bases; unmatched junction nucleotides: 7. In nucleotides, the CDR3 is TGCGCCAGCAGCTTTTCCGGGACAGCCTACTATGGCTACACCTTC. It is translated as CASSFSGTAYYGYTF.

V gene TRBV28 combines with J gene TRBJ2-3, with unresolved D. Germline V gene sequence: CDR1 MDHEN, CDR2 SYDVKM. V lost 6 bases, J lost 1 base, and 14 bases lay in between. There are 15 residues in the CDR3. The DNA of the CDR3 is TGTGCCAGCAGCCCCTCAGTTAAAGGCACAGATACGCAGTATTTT. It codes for CASSPSVKGTDTQYF.

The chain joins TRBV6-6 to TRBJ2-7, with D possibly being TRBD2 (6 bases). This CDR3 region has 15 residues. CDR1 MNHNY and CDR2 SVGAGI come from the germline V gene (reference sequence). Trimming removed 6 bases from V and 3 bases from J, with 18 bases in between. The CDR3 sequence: CASSHGSIQIYEQYF. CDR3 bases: TGTGCCAGCAGCCACGGGAGCATTCAAATCTACGAGCAGTACTTC.

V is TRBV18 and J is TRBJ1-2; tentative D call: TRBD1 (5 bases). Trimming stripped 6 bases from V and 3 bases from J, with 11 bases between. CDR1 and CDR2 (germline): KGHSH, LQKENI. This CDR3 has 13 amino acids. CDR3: CASSQTEHYGYTF. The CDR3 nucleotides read TGTGCCAGCTCCCAGACAGAGCACTATGGCTACACCTTC.

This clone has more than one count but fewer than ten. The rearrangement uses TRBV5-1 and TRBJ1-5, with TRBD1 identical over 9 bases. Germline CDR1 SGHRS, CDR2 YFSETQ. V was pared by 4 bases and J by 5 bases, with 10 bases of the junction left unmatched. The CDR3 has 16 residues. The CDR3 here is CASSPGQGAADQPQHF. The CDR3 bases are TGCGCCAGCAGCCCGGGACAGGGAGCGGCGGATCAGCCCCAGCATTTT.

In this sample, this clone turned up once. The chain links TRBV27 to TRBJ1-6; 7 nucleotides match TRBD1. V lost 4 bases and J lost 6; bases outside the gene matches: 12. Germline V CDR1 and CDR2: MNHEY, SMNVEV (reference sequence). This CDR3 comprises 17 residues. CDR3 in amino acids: CASSSQNPGQSNSPLHF. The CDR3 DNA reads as TGTGCCAGCAGTTCCCAAAATCCGGGACAGAGTAATTCACCCCTCCACTTT.

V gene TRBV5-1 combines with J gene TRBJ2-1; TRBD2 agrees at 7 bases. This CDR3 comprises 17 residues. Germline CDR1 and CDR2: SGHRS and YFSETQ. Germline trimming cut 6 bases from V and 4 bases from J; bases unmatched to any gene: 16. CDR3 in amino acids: CASTFITRGRGYNEQFF. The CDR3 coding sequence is TGCGCCAGCACCTTCATAACCCGCGGGAGAGGTTACAATGAGCAGTTCTTC.

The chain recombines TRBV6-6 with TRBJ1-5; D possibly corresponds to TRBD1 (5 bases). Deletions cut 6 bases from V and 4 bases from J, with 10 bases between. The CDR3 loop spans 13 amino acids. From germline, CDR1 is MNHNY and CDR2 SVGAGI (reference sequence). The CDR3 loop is CASSPGGNQPQHF. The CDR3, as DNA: TGTGCCAGCAGCCCGGGGGGAAATCAGCCCCAGCATTTT.

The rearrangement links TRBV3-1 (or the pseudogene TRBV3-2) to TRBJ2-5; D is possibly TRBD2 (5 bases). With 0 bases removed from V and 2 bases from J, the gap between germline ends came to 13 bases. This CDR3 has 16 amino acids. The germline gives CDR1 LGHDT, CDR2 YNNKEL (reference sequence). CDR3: CASSQDRRGRQETQYF. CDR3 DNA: TGTGCCAGCAGCCAAGATCGAAGAGGGCGGCAAGAGACCCAGTACTTC.

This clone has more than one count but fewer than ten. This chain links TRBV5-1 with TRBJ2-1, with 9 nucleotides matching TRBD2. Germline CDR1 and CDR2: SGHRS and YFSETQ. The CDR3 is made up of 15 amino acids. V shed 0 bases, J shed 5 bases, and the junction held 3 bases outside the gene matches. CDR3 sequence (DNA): TGCGCCAGCAGCTTGGATCTAGCGGGGAACAATGAGCAGTTCTTC. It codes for CASSLDLAGNNEQFF.

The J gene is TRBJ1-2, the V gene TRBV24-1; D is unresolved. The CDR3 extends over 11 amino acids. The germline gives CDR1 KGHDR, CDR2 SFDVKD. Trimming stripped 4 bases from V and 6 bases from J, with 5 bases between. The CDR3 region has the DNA TGTGCCACCAGTGACTCCGATGGCTACACCTTC. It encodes CATSDSDGYTF.

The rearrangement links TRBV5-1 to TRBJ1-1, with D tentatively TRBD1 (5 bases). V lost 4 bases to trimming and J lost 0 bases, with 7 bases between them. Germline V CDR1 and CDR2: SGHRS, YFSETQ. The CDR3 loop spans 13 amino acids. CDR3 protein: CASSQGVNTEAFF. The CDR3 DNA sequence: TGCGCCAGCAGCCAGGGTGTGAACACTGAAGCTTTCTTT.

The CDR3 spells CASSQRGKSDEQFF. CDR3 coding DNA: TGTGCCAGCAGCCAACGGGGGAAGTCCGATGAGCAGTTCTTC. V usage is TRBV11-1 and J usage is TRBJ2-1, with D possibly TRBD2 on 6 matching bases. The CDR3 has 14 amino acids. From germline, CDR1 is SGHAT and CDR2 FQDESV (reference sequence). V lost 5 bases, J lost 8 bases, and 16 bases lay in between.

CDR3 loop: CASSPSDGDTQYF. The DNA for the CDR3 is TGTGCCAGCTCACCTAGCGACGGAGATACGCAGTATTTT. The J gene is TRBJ2-3, the V gene TRBV18; a weak D match, TRBD2 (5 bases). Germline CDR1 KGHSH, CDR2 LQKENI. This CDR3 region has 13 residues. V lost 3 bases and J 5 bases, leaving 9 bases between the germline ends.

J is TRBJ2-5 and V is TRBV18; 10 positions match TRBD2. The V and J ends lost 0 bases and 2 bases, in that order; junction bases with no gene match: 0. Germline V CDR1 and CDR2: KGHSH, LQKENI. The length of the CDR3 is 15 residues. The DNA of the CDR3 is TGTGCCAGCTCACCACCTAGCGGGGGGCAAGAGACCCAGTACTTC. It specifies CASSPPSGGQETQYF.

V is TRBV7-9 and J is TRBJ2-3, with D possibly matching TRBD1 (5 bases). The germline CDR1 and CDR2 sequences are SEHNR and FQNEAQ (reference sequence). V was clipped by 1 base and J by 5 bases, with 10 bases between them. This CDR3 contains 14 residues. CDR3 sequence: CASSLVGLRDTQYF. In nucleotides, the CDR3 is TGTGCCAGCAGCTTAGTGGGGCTGCGAGATACGCAGTATTTT.